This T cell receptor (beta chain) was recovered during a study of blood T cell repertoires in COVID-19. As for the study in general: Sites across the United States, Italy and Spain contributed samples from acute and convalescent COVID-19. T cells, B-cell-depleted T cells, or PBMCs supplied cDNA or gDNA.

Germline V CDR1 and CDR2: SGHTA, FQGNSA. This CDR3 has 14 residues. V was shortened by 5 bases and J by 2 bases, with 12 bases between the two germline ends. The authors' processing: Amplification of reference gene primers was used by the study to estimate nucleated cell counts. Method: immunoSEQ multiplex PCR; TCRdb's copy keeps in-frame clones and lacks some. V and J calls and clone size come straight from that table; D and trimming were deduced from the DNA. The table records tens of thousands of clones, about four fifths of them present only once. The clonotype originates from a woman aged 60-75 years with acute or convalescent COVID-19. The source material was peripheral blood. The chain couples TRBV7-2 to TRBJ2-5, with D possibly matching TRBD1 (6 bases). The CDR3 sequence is CASSGGGGQETQYF. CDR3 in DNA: TGTGCCAGCAGCGGTGGGGGCGGGCAAGAGACCCAGTACTTC.